This is a list of T cell receptor beta chains from one sample in a study of spatial heterogeneity in lung cancer. TCRdb processed the 5' RACE reads anew with MiXCR; each CDR3 protein has one entry. The sample holds 9,500 to 12,000 distinct CDR3 sequences, less than 7.5% seen once. Sequencing was performed on PBMCs, taken at surgery. Source of these receptors: a male donor with early-stage non-small cell lung cancer. Each CDR3 is given with its conserved first and last residue. The D gene is left open where the match is weak. Size tells how often a clone was seen (once, few, many) or the class of an expanded clone, and some rows leave it out.

d_call: -
clone_size: many
j_call: TRBJ2-1
v_call: TRBV12-5
cdr3_aa: CASGFGSSYNEQFF
cdr3_nt: TGTGCTAGTGGTTTCGGAAGCTCCTACAATGAGCAGTTCTTC

d_call: TRBD1
clone_size: -
j_call: TRBJ1-4
v_call: TRBV5-1
cdr3_aa: CASSPRAGGYEKLFF
cdr3_nt: TGCGCCAGCAGCCCCCGGGCAGGGGGCTATGAAAAACTGTTTTTT

d_call: -
clone_size: few
j_call: TRBJ2-1
v_call: TRBV19
cdr3_aa: CASSIARGSFYNEQFF
cdr3_nt: TGTGCCAGTAGTATAGCTCGGGGCTCCTTCTACAATGAGCAGTTCTTC

d_call: -
clone_size: many
j_call: TRBJ2-7
v_call: TRBV7-9
cdr3_aa: CASSPGSGGQQYF
cdr3_nt: TGTGCCAGCAGCCCAGGCAGTGGAGGGCAGCAGTACTTC

d_call: TRBD2
clone_size: many
j_call: TRBJ2-2
v_call: TRBV10-3
cdr3_aa: CAISEGTTTGELFF
cdr3_nt: TGTGCCATCAGTGAGGGGACTACAACCGGGGAGCTGTTTTTT

d_call: TRBD2
clone_size: many
j_call: TRBJ2-5
v_call: TRBV6-6
cdr3_aa: CASRRGSGDETQYF
cdr3_nt: TGTGCCAGCAGGAGGGGTAGCGGGGATGAGACCCAGTACTTC

d_call: TRBD2
clone_size: few
j_call: TRBJ2-3
v_call: TRBV20-1
cdr3_aa: CSARDRVSGRTDTQYF
cdr3_nt: TGCAGTGCTAGAGATCGGGTTAGCGGGAGGACAGATACGCAGTATTTT

d_call: -
clone_size: many
j_call: TRBJ2-7
v_call: TRBV29-1
cdr3_aa: CSAQGISYEQYF
cdr3_nt: TGCAGCGCGCAGGGAATTTCCTACGAGCAGTACTTC

d_call: TRBD2
clone_size: -
j_call: TRBJ2-7
v_call: TRBV12-3/TRBV12-4
cdr3_aa: CASRKREGGGHEQYF
cdr3_nt: TGTGCCAGCAGAAAACGGGAGGGAGGAGGTCACGAGCAGTACTTC

d_call: -
clone_size: many
j_call: TRBJ2-3
v_call: TRBV7-3
cdr3_aa: CASSFEAGSQYF
cdr3_nt: TGTGCCAGCAGCTTCGAGGCGGGTTCGCAGTATTTT

d_call: TRBD1
clone_size: -
j_call: TRBJ1-6
v_call: TRBV5-1
cdr3_aa: CASSLATGQAMDSPLHF
cdr3_nt: TGCGCCAGCAGCTTGGCAACGGGACAGGCAATGGATTCACCCCTCCACTTT

d_call: TRBD1
clone_size: many
j_call: TRBJ2-2
v_call: TRBV28
cdr3_aa: CASIGDRTNTGELFF
cdr3_nt: TGTGCCAGCATAGGGGACAGGACTAACACCGGGGAGCTGTTTTTT

d_call: TRBD1
clone_size: medium-sized
j_call: TRBJ2-7
v_call: TRBV28
cdr3_aa: CASSLAQGASYEQYF
cdr3_nt: TGTGCCAGCAGTTTAGCACAGGGGGCGTCCTACGAGCAGTACTTC

d_call: -
clone_size: many
j_call: TRBJ2-1
v_call: TRBV20-1
cdr3_aa: CSARDPDSYYNEQFF
cdr3_nt: TGCAGTGCTAGAGATCCGGACAGCTACTACAATGAGCAGTTCTTC

d_call: TRBD1
clone_size: many
j_call: TRBJ2-7
v_call: TRBV7-2
cdr3_aa: CASSLVKGATSSEQYF
cdr3_nt: TGTGCCAGCAGCTTAGTTAAGGGGGCAACATCCAGCGAGCAGTACTTC

d_call: TRBD1
clone_size: many
j_call: TRBJ1-1
v_call: TRBV7-6
cdr3_aa: CASAPGQGLSNTEAFF
cdr3_nt: TGTGCCAGCGCACCGGGACAGGGCCTTTCAAACACTGAAGCTTTCTTT

d_call: -
clone_size: many
j_call: TRBJ2-1
v_call: TRBV6-2/TRBV6-3
cdr3_aa: CASTPYDGRAYNEQFF
cdr3_nt: TGTGCCAGCACCCCCTATGACGGGAGAGCCTACAATGAGCAGTTCTTC

d_call: TRBD2
clone_size: many
j_call: TRBJ2-2
v_call: TRBV28
cdr3_aa: CASSLSPSGATGELFF
cdr3_nt: TGTGCCAGCAGTTTATCACCTAGCGGGGCCACCGGGGAGCTGTTTTTT

d_call: -
clone_size: -
j_call: TRBJ1-4
v_call: TRBV6-1
cdr3_aa: CASSAGVLNEKLFF
cdr3_nt: TGTGCCAGCTCCGCCGGGGTTTTGAATGAAAAACTGTTTTTT

d_call: TRBD2
clone_size: many
j_call: TRBJ2-7
v_call: TRBV2
cdr3_aa: CASSEFFSGRYEQYF
cdr3_nt: TGTGCCAGCAGTGAATTTTTTAGCGGGAGGTACGAGCAGTACTTC

d_call: -
clone_size: medium-sized
j_call: TRBJ2-4
v_call: TRBV20-1
cdr3_aa: CSARPGLAKNIQYF
cdr3_nt: TGCAGTGCAAGACCGGGCTTGGCCAAAAACATTCAGTACTTC

d_call: -
clone_size: few
j_call: TRBJ2-7
v_call: TRBV11-2
cdr3_aa: CASSLDIQGSYEQYF
cdr3_nt: TGTGCCAGCAGCTTAGATATACAGGGCAGCTACGAGCAGTACTTC

d_call: TRBD1
clone_size: few
j_call: TRBJ2-7
v_call: TRBV6-5
cdr3_aa: CASILGTATNYEQYF
cdr3_nt: TGTGCCAGCATTCTTGGGACAGCGACTAACTACGAGCAGTACTTC

d_call: -
clone_size: medium-sized
j_call: TRBJ1-5
v_call: TRBV6-2/TRBV6-3
cdr3_aa: CASSFGQSNQPQHF
cdr3_nt: TGTGCCAGCAGTTTCGGACAGTCTAATCAGCCCCAGCATTTT

d_call: TRBD2
clone_size: many
j_call: TRBJ2-2
v_call: TRBV9
cdr3_aa: CASSARSGGAVELFF
cdr3_nt: TGTGCCAGCAGCGCGCGCAGCGGGGGGGCCGTGGAGCTGTTTTTT

d_call: -
clone_size: -
j_call: TRBJ2-2
v_call: TRBV27
cdr3_aa: CASRGRTGELFF
cdr3_nt: TGTGCCAGCAGGGGGCGGACCGGGGAGCTGTTTTTT

d_call: -
clone_size: many
j_call: TRBJ2-5
v_call: TRBV9
cdr3_aa: CASSAAPRGLGETQYF
cdr3_nt: TGTGCCAGCAGCGCCGCCCCTCGGGGGTTAGGAGAGACCCAGTACTTC

d_call: -
clone_size: many
j_call: TRBJ2-7
v_call: TRBV6-2/TRBV6-3
cdr3_aa: CASSYGAERYEQYF
cdr3_nt: TGTGCCAGCAGTTATGGGGCCGAACGCTACGAGCAGTACTTC

d_call: -
clone_size: few
j_call: TRBJ2-3
v_call: TRBV4-1
cdr3_aa: CASSQGADTQYF
cdr3_nt: TGCGCCAGCAGCCAAGGGGCAGATACGCAGTATTTT

d_call: -
clone_size: few
j_call: TRBJ2-2
v_call: TRBV27
cdr3_aa: CASSLSYTNTGELFF
cdr3_nt: TGTGCCAGCAGTTTATCGTATACTAACACCGGGGAGCTGTTTTTT

d_call: TRBD2
clone_size: many
j_call: TRBJ2-7
v_call: TRBV2
cdr3_aa: CASTPGGSYEQYF
cdr3_nt: TGTGCCAGCACCCCGGGGGGCTCCTACGAGCAGTACTTC

d_call: -
clone_size: -
j_call: TRBJ2-1
v_call: TRBV3-1
cdr3_aa: CASRPGRGRINEQFF
cdr3_nt: TGTGCCAGCAGACCCGGTAGGGGCAGGATCAATGAGCAGTTCTTC

d_call: TRBD1
clone_size: -
j_call: TRBJ2-1
v_call: TRBV7-2
cdr3_aa: CASSSRDSGYNEQFF
cdr3_nt: TGTGCCAGCAGCTCCCGGGACAGCGGATACAATGAGCAGTTCTTC

d_call: TRBD1
clone_size: many
j_call: TRBJ1-5
v_call: TRBV28
cdr3_aa: CASSSPRGHNQPQHF
cdr3_nt: TGTGCCAGCAGCTCCCCGAGGGGGCATAATCAGCCCCAGCATTTT

d_call: -
clone_size: many
j_call: TRBJ2-1
v_call: TRBV7-2
cdr3_aa: CASSLMMSSYNEQFF
cdr3_nt: TGTGCCAGCAGCCTGATGATGAGCTCCTACAATGAGCAGTTCTTC

d_call: TRBD1
clone_size: many
j_call: TRBJ1-3
v_call: TRBV6-1
cdr3_aa: CASNQGDYSGNTIYF
cdr3_nt: TGTGCCAGCAACCAGGGGGATTACTCTGGAAACACCATATATTTT

d_call: -
clone_size: -
j_call: TRBJ2-2
v_call: TRBV29-1
cdr3_aa: CSASGRLSNTGELFF
cdr3_nt: TGCAGCGCATCCGGGAGACTGTCGAACACCGGGGAGCTGTTTTTT

d_call: TRBD1
clone_size: few
j_call: TRBJ1-1
v_call: TRBV5-1
cdr3_aa: CASSLWGQGATEAFF
cdr3_nt: TGCGCCAGCAGCTTGTGGGGACAGGGGGCCACTGAAGCTTTCTTT

d_call: -
clone_size: few
j_call: TRBJ2-1
v_call: TRBV2
cdr3_aa: CASSEEAGRREQFF
cdr3_nt: TGTGCCAGCAGTGAAGAGGCAGGGCGAAGGGAGCAGTTCTTC

d_call: -
clone_size: many
j_call: TRBJ2-3
v_call: TRBV6-2/TRBV6-3
cdr3_aa: CASSLQASTDTQYF
cdr3_nt: TGTGCCAGCAGTTTACAGGCTTCCACAGATACGCAGTATTTT

d_call: TRBD1
clone_size: many
j_call: TRBJ1-6
v_call: TRBV12-3/TRBV12-4
cdr3_aa: CASSGGGSNNSPLHF
cdr3_nt: TGTGCCAGCAGTGGAGGGGGCTCGAATAATTCACCCCTCCACTTT